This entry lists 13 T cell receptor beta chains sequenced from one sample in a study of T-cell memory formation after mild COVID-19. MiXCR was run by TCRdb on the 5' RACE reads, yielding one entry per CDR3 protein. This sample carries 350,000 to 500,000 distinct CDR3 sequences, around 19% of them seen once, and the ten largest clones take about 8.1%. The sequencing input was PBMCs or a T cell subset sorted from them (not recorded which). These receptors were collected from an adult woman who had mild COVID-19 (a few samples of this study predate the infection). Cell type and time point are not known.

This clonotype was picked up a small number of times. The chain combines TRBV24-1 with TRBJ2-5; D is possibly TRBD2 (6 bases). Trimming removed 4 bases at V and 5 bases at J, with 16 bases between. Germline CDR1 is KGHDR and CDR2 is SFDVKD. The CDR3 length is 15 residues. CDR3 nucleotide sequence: TGTGCCACCAGTGACGCTAGCGTCCAAGGGGAGACCCAGTACTTC. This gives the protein CATSDASVQGETQYF.

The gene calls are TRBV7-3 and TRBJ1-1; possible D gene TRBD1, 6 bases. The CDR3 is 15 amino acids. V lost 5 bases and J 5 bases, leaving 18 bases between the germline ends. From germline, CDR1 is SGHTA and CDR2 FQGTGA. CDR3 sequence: CASSTRQVLGTEAFF. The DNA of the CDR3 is TGTGCCAGCAGCACCCGACAGGTTTTGGGGACTGAAGCTTTCTTT.

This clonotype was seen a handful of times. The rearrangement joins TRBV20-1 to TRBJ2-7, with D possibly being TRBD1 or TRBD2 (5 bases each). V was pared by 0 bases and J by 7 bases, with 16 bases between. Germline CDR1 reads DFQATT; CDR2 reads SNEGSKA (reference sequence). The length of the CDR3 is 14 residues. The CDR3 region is CSARDGTASKEQYF. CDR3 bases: TGCAGTGCTAGAGACGGGACGGCCTCTAAGGAGCAGTACTTC.

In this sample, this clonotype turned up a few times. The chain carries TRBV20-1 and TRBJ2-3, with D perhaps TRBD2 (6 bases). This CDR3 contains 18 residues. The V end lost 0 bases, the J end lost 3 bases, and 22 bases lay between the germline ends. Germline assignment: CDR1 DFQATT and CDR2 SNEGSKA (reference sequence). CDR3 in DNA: TGCAGTGCTAGAGATCCGAATCACCCGAAAAGCGGGACAGATACGCAGTATTTT. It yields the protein CSARDPNHPKSGTDTQYF.

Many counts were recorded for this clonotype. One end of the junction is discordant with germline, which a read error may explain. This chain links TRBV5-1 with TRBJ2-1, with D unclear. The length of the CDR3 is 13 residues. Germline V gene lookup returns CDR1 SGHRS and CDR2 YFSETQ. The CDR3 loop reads CASSFGGYNEQFF. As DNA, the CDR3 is TGTGCCAGCAGCTTTGGCGGTTACAATGAGCAGTTCTTC.

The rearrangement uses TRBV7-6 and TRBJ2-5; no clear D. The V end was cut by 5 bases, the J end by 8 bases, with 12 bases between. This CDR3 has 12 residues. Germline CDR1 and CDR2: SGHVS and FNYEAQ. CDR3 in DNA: TGTGCCAGCAGCGGTAACAAAGGAACCCAGTACTTC. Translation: CASSGNKGTQYF.

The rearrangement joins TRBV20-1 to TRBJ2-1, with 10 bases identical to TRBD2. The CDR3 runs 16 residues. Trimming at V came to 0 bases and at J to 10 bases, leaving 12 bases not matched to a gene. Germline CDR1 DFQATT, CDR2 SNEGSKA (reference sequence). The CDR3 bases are TGCAGTGCTAGAGACCCTCGAGCGGGGGGGCTTCGGGAGCAGTTCTTC. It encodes CSARDPRAGGLREQFF.

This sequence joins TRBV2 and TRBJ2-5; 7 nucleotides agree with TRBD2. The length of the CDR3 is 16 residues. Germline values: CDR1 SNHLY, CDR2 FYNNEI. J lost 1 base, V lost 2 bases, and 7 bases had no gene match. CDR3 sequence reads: CASSESSSGPQETQYF. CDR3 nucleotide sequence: TGTGCCAGCAGTGAAAGCTCTAGCGGACCCCAAGAGACCCAGTACTTC.

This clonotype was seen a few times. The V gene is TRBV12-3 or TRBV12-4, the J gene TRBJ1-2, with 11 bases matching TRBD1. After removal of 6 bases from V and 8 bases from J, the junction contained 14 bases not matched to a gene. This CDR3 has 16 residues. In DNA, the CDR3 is TGTGCCAGCAGACCAGCCCCGGGACAGGGGGTATGGGGCTACACCTTC. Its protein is CASRPAPGQGVWGYTF.

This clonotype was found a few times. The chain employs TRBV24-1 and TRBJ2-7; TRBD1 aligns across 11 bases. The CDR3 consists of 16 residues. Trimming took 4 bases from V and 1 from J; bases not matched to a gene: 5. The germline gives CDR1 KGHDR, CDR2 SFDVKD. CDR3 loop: CATSDTGTGGSYEQYF. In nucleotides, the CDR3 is TGTGCCACCAGTGACACCGGGACAGGGGGATCCTACGAGCAGTACTTC.

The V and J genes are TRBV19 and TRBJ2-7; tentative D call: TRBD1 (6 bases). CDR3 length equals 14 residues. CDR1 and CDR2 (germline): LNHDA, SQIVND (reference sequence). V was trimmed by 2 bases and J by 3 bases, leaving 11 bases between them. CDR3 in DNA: TGTGCCAGTAGTATAACAGGGTATCACTACGAGCAGTACTTC. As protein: CASSITGYHYEQYF.

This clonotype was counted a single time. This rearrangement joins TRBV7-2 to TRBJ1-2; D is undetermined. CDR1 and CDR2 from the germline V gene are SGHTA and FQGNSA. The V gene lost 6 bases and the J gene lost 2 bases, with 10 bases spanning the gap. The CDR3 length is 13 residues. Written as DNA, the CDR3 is TGTGCCAGCAGGGGTCCGTCCAACTATGGCTACACCTTC. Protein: CASRGPSNYGYTF.

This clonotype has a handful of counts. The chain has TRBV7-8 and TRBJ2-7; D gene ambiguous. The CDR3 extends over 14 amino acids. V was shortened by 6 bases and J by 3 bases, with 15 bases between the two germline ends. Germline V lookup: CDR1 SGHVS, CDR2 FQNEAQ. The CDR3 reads CASRIGRGSYEQYF. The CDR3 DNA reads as TGTGCCAGCAGGATAGGGCGCGGAAGCTACGAGCAGTACTTC. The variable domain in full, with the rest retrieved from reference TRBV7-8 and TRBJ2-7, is GAGVSQSPRYKVAKRGQDVALRCDPISGHVSLFWYQQALGQGPEFLTYFQNEAQLDKSGLPSDRFFAERPEGSVSTLKIQRTQQEDSAVYLCASRIGRGSYEQYFGPGTRLTVT.